A few counts support the clone carrying this T cell receptor (beta chain). Its antigen remains unidentified. These data originate in a study of T cell repertoires in cytomegalovirus infection. Study overall: Well-studied HLA-B-restricted epitopes and recently identified HLA-C-restricted epitopes of CMV were both used in the study. Whole-study findings and limits: The ex vivo response showed dominance by HLA-C-restricted CMV-specific TCR beta clonotypes. Adding up the frequency of public TCR beta families identified people who carried CMV plus the relevant HLA.

In germline, CDR1 is SGHVS, CDR2 FNYEAQ. There are 14 residues in the CDR3. V was pared by 6 bases and J by 4 bases, with 6 bases of the junction left unmatched. TCRdb passed the reads through MiXCR, listing each CDR3 protein once. The table lists 350,000 to 400,000 distinct CDR3 sequences, about 35% of them singletons. The rearrangement uses TRBV7-6 and TRBJ2-7; 10 bases line up with TRBD2. This sequence was found in a human donor in good health (CMV status not recorded). Some clones in this sample may be carry-over from other donors' samples. The material sequenced was cultured PBMCs, taken from culture after CMV antigen stimulation. The CDR3 bases are TGTGCCAGCAGGTCAAGCGGGAGGGCATACGAGCAGTACTTC. Translating it yields CASRSSGRAYEQYF.